This T cell receptor (beta chain) appears in the sequencing data of a study of T cells after yellow fever vaccination (dated by TCRdb to about 2019). With respect to the entire study: Libraries from fractions with low cell numbers were prepared with the SMART-Seq v4 Ultra Low Input RNA kit. To follow T-cell clones before and after primary and booster YFV17D yellow fever vaccination, bulk TCR alpha and beta repertoires were sequenced over time. The cohort comprised two healthy male donors, one aged 18 to 29 and one aged 30 to 40 years. Blood was collected at multiple timepoints before and after primary and secondary immunization, and bulk PBMC replicates and cell subsets were isolated.

About this clonotype itself: This clone's antigen is unknown. The record has no base qualities; no much larger clone is one base away.

From a lookup of the germline V gene, CDR1 and CDR2 are SGHRS and YFSETQ. V ends up 5 bases short and J 0 bases short, with an unmatched junction base count of 5. CDR3 length: 15 amino acids, cysteine to phenylalanine. Of the read, only the CDR3 DNA is kept; its 45 bases are in frame from base 1. The label giving this sample's treatment or condition can be read as: live attenuated yellow fever vaccine strain. A standard Ficoll-Paque protocol was used to isolate PBMCs from peripheral blood. CD4 and CD8 T-cell fractions were isolated with Dynabeads CD4 and CD8 positive selection kits. TriZol was used to extract RNA from bulk PBMCs, from CD4 and CD8 fractions, and from dextramer-positive and dextramer-negative fractions. The investigation overall reported the following: The secondary T-cell response was found to be weaker but faster than the primary response, with a peak reached on day 5 rather than on day 15. The study included only a couple of donors, which limits how far the findings can be generalized. After the booster, most clones that had expanded after primary vaccination were detected again (approximately 96% of CD4 and 88% of CD8), suggesting broad maintenance of memory. A small fraction of clonotypes appeared in both the CD4 and CD8 compartments, likely as a result of convergent recombination. Computational filtering was needed because FACS-sorted repertoires could contain abundant contaminating clonotypes from the bulk population.

TCRdb lists the instrument as Illumina NovaSeq 6000. TCR cDNA was synthesized by 5'RACE template switching, which introduced a universal primer site and unique molecular identifiers. cDNA synthesis was primed from both the TCR alpha and TCR beta constant segments. Two PCR steps were used to amplify libraries, with sample barcodes and sequencing adapters being added in the second step. Libraries were sequenced on Illumina HiSeq 2500 (2x100 bp) or NovaSeq (2x150 bp). The authors processed their data as follows. MIGEC handled demultiplexing of reads and collapsing into UMI consensus sequences, while MiXCR performed V(D)J alignment. Clonotypes responding to the vaccine were identified with edgeR on replicate PBMC samples, with the criteria of FDR below 0.01 and a log2 fold change above 5 up to day 15. CD4 or CD8 identity was assigned to each bulk clonotype according to whether the clonotype was present at higher abundance in the sequenced CD4 repertoire or the sequenced CD8 repertoire. The public reads were quality trimmed at Q25 with fastp and then assembled into clones with MiXCR by TCRdb, keeping productive beta chains. Entries are consolidated by CDR3 protein sequence, retaining the most common genes and DNA. In this record, the V and J calls reflect TCRdb's handling and not the investigators' own analysis. Present in this sample are 340,000 or so distinct CDR3 sequences, approximately 12% of which were seen just once. Roughly 3% of the sample rests with the top ten.

This receptor chain uses TRBV5-1 and TRBJ1-3, with 7 central nucleotides matching TRBD1. The sequence was collected from a man aged 18 to 30 who received the YFV17D yellow fever vaccine. The starting material was CD4+ T cells sorted from PBMCs, obtained 15 days after the yellow fever booster vaccination. This receptor has the CDR3 CASSPGQTSGNTIYF. The base sequence is TGCGCCAGCAGTCCGGGACAGACCTCTGGAAACACCATATATTTT.